These 13 T cell receptor beta chains were all obtained from the same sample, sequenced in a study of shared clonotypes between healthy human individuals. Sequencing used immunoSEQ multiplex PCR; TCRdb keeps in-frame clones, though not all of them. The table has roughly 2.2 million clones, more than 85% seen once; the top ten hold about 0.39%. The specimen was naive CD4+ T cells from PBMCs. The sample's subset: CD45RA+ positively selected. The origin of the receptors is a man aged 18 to 30 in good health. Some clones in this sample may be carry-over from other donors' samples.

The rearrangement links TRBV11-2 to TRBJ2-3; tentative D call: TRBD2 (6 bases). V shed 1 base and J shed 2 bases, with 13 bases lying between them. The germline CDR1 and CDR2 sequences are SGHAT and FQNNGV. This CDR3 region has 16 residues. The CDR3 loop is CASSLGPGRDTDTQYF. In nucleotides, the CDR3 is TGTGCCAGCAGCTTAGGGCCGGGGCGGGACACAGATACGCAGTATTTT.

On this clone itself: The same CDR3 is also encoded by other DNA sequences in this sample. The chain recombines TRBV6-1 with TRBJ1-1; D is uncertain. The CDR3 is 13 residues long. Looked up from germline, CDR1 is MNHNS and CDR2 is SASEGT. The V and J ends lost 3 bases and 1 base respectively, with 6 bases between them. As DNA, the CDR3 is TGTGCCAGCAGTGAGCAGCCGAACACTGAAGCTTTCTTT. It yields the protein CASSEQPNTEAFF.

This chain links TRBV11-1 with TRBJ1-1; 8 positions match TRBD1. The germline V gene encodes CDR1 SGHAT and CDR2 FQDESV (reference sequence). This CDR3 comprises 15 residues. Trimming cost V 1 base and J 3 bases; bases outside gene matches: 4. CDR3 bases: TGTGCCAGCAGCTTAGGCAGGGGGCTGGACACTGAAGCTTTCTTT. Amino acid sequence: CASSLGRGLDTEAFF.

The chain couples TRBV2 to TRBJ2-1; 13 nucleotides line up with TRBD2. V trimming: 5 bases; J trimming: 12 bases; junction bases outside the gene matches: 4. Germline loops: CDR1 SNHLY, CDR2 FYNNEI. The CDR3 covers 13 residues. CDR3 sequence reads: CASSQGLAGRQFF. DNA for the CDR3: TGTGCCAGCAGTCAGGGACTAGCGGGGCGGCAGTTCTTC.

This clone was counted once. The chain combines TRBV6-1 with TRBJ1-1; 9 nucleotides agree with TRBD1. The CDR3 is 14 residues long. CDR1 and CDR2 from the germline V gene are MNHNS and SASEGT. Losses at the gene ends were 6 bases for V and 7 bases for J; bases not matched to a gene: 9. In DNA form, the CDR3 reads TGTGCCAGCAGCCGGGACAGGGCCCTTTTTGAAGCTTTCTTT. Encoded protein: CASSRDRALFEAFF.

The chain recombines TRBV28 with TRBJ2-5; D is undetermined. Trimming left V 6 bases short and J 8 bases short, with 13 bases between. The germline gives CDR1 MDHEN, CDR2 SYDVKM. The CDR3 has 12 residues. The CDR3 here is CASRSLAVTQYF. CDR3 in DNA: TGTGCCAGCAGATCTTTGGCAGTTACCCAGTACTTC. The full variable domain, its missing parts supplied by reference TRBV28 and TRBJ2-5, is DVKVTQSSRYLVKRTGEKVFLECVQDMDHENMFWYRQDPGLGLRLIYFSYDVKMKEKGDIPEGYSVSREKKERFSLILESASTNQTSMYLCASRSLAVTQYFGPGTRLLVL.

The chain is built from TRBV6-1 and TRBJ1-2, with 7 bases identical to TRBD1. With V trimmed by 4 bases and J by 5 bases, 10 bases remained unmatched. CDR1 is MNHNS, CDR2 SASEGT, per germline. This CDR3 spans 15 amino acids. This CDR3 reads CASSGDSQGRYGYTF. The CDR3 DNA reads as TGTGCCAGCAGTGGGGACAGCCAGGGGCGGTATGGCTACACCTTC.

For this clone: Other nucleotide sequences in the sample specify the same CDR3. The CDR3 DNA reads TGTGCCAGCTCGCCGGGCCAAACTAATGAAAAACTGTTTTTT. It codes for CASSPGQTNEKLFF. The genes are TRBV18 and TRBJ1-4; D is ambiguous. The CDR3 is 14 amino acids. Germline V lookup: CDR1 KGHSH, CDR2 LQKENI. V dropped 6 bases and J dropped 1 base, with 9 bases sitting between them.

This clone was seen once. DNA of the CDR3: TGTGCCAGCAGTTTCGGTGGAGCTGGGGGCACAGATACGCAGTATTTT. As protein: CASSFGGAGGTDTQYF. The genes are TRBV28 and TRBJ2-3; unclear D gene. CDR1 and CDR2 (germline): MDHEN, SYDVKM. V was clipped by 3 bases and J by 1 base, with 14 bases between them. CDR3 length equals 16 residues.

V usage is TRBV28 and J usage is TRBJ1-2, with a tentative D call TRBD1 (6 bases). The CDR3 is 13 amino acids. Per the germline V gene, CDR1 is MDHEN and CDR2 is SYDVKM. V shed 1 base and J shed 8 bases, with 11 bases lying between them. The CDR3 here is CASSLSQGLGYTF. The CDR3, as DNA: TGTGCCAGCAGTTTATCGCAGGGGCTAGGCTACACCTTC.

The rearrangement links TRBV28 to TRBJ1-5, with D uncertain. Germline lookup yields CDR1 MDHEN and CDR2 SYDVKM. The CDR3 runs to 13 residues. V dropped 8 bases and J dropped 3 bases, with 11 bases sitting between them. The DNA for the CDR3 is TGTGCCAGCTTGAGGAGCCCCAATCAGCCCCAGCATTTT. This sequence encodes CASLRSPNQPQHF. Full variable domain (rest looked up from reference TRBV28 and TRBJ1-5): DVKVTQSSRYLVKRTGEKVFLECVQDMDHENMFWYRQDPGLGLRLIYFSYDVKMKEKGDIPEGYSVSREKKERFSLILESASTNQTSMYLCASLRSPNQPQHFGDGTRLSIL.

The chain joins TRBV6-6 to TRBJ2-1; unclear D gene. This CDR3 has 11 amino acids. Germline V gene lookup returns CDR1 MNHNY and CDR2 SVGAGI (reference sequence). Trimming took 8 bases from V and 6 from J, leaving 8 bases between them. The CDR3 coding sequence is TGTGCCAGCGCCACCTCCAATGAGCAGTTCTTC. It encodes CASATSNEQFF.

The chain combines TRBV5-1 with TRBJ1-1, with 7 positions matching TRBD1. Germline CDR1 is SGHRS and CDR2 is YFSETQ. This CDR3 spans 16 amino acids. Trimming removed 5 bases from V and 2 bases from J; junction bases left unmatched: 12. This CDR3 reads CASRWARTGVNTEAFF. CDR3 in DNA: TGCGCCAGCAGGTGGGCAAGGACAGGAGTAAACACTGAAGCTTTCTTT.